The sequence of this T cell receptor beta chain was determined in a study of response to subunit inactivated influenza vaccine. Study results and limitations: The authors suggested that every seasonal influenza vaccination recruits few new T cells.

TCRdb re-derived calls from the RT-PCR reads in MiXCR, one entry per CDR3 protein. The table shows about 780,000 distinct CDR3 sequences, with around 20% occurring only once. The germline gives CDR1 SGHRS, CDR2 YFSETQ. V lost 0 bases and J 8 bases, leaving 17 bases between the germline ends. The CDR3 has 15 residues. This clonotype was counted between two and nine times. What it binds is unknown. The chain carries TRBV5-1 and TRBJ1-1, with D perhaps matching TRBD1 (5 bases). The sequence derives from a man aged 50-59 years who received an inactivated influenza vaccine. Sequencing used PBMCs from blood, obtained about 5 days after vaccination. The CDR3 DNA is TGCGCCAGCAGCTTGGAGGGACTCCAGTCCTCCGAAGCTTTCTTT. It yields the protein CASSLEGLQSSEAFF.